This T cell receptor (beta chain) was observed in a study of early T cells in non-severe SARS-CoV-2 infection (dated by TCRdb to about 2021). For context, the study as a whole: Because TCR sequencing relied on bulk RNA taken from unsorted whole blood, pairing of alpha and beta chains was not possible.

Libraries were built with 5' RACE. Sequencing was carried out with a NextSeq 500. To correct for sequencing error and PCR bias, the TCR library protocol tagged individual cDNA molecules with unique molecular identifiers. TCR alpha and beta chains were both sequenced, and the abundances of alpha and beta sequences in each sample were closely correlated with each other. Per the source publication's procedure: Decombinator V4 was used to annotate TCR sequences for V gene, J gene and CDR3. Expanded TCRs were defined as changing significantly between any two time points under a Poisson model with p below 0.0001. TCR abundances were normalised to the total number of TCRs sequenced in each sample and reported as counts per million. TRAV1-2 paired with TRAJ12, TRAJ20 or TRAJ33 defined MAIT TCRs, while TRAV10 paired with TRAJ18 defined iNKT TCRs. VDJdb, accessed on 1 November 2021, was searched for TCRs annotated for CMV, EBV and SARS-CoV-2, and TCRs annotated for more than one antigen were excluded. TCRdb took the public reads, trimmed them with fastp at Q25, ran MiXCR for clone calling and kept in-frame beta chains. Rows matching on CDR3 protein sequence are summarized as one entry with the most common DNA and genes. TCRdb assigned the V and J calls; the authors' analysis was not used. Across this sample there are tens of thousands of distinct CDR3 sequences, with roughly 6.3% seen only once. Around 6.3% of the sample comes from the top ten.

This clonotype was seen many times. No cognate antigen has been identified for it. Base qualities are not provided; no much larger clone lies one nucleotide away. A case-control design nested within a healthcare worker cohort in London, UK, was used, with weekly nasopharyngeal swab PCR tests and blood sampling performed. Healthcare workers were recruited during the week of the UK lockdown, between 23 and 31 March 2020, and followed weekly for up to roughly 15 weeks. The paper as a whole reports these results and caveats: VDJdb matching was skewed toward anti-spike CD8 responses and likely underestimated virus-specific expansions by missing private and CD4 specificities.

CDR1 and CDR2, per the germline V gene, are SGHRS and YFSETQ. From its cysteine to its phenylalanine, the CDR3 spans 14 amino acids. The retained sequence is limited to the CDR3, 42 bases, with the frame set at the first base. V and J are trimmed by 6 bases and 2 bases, and the gene matches miss 2 bases of the junction. The sequencing sample was made of whole blood. The clonotype originates from an adult who was a healthcare worker with PCR-confirmed SARS-CoV-2 infection or an uninfected control (not recorded which). The V gene is TRBV5-1 and the J gene is TRBJ2-3; 11 bases in the junction line up with TRBD2. The nucleotide sequence reads TGCGCCAGCAAGGGACTAGCGGCCACAGATACGCAGTATTTT. This gives the protein CASKGLAATDTQYF.